Listed below are T cell receptor beta chains from one sample, sequenced in a study of blood T cell repertoires in COVID-19. Data came from immunoSEQ multiplex PCR; TCRdb stores just in-frame clones and leaves some out. In the table there are 130,000 or so clones, 80% to 90% of which are singletons. Sample: PBMCs or T cells enriched from blood (not recorded which). Receptors were obtained from a man aged 40-49 years with acute COVID-19. Both conserved end residues are part of each CDR3. The D gene is left open where the match is weak. Rows may omit the clone size; those that give it use once, few, many or a size class.

d_call | clone_size | j_call | v_call | cdr3_nt | cdr3_aa
NA | NA | TRBJ2-2 | TRBV6-5 | TGTGCCAGCAGCGGTTCGAACACCGGGGAGCTGTTTTTT | CASSGSNTGELFF
TRBD1 | once | TRBJ1-2 | TRBV19 | TGTGCCAGTAGTATGGACAGGGAAAGGAGCTACACCTTC | CASSMDRERSYTF
NA | NA | TRBJ1-1 | TRBV25-1 | TGTGCCAGCAGTGAATTCTCTCGGAACACTGAAGCTTTCTTT | CASSEFSRNTEAFF
TRBD2 | NA | TRBJ2-3 | TRBV7-9 | TGTGCCAGCAGCCTTAACAGCGGGAGGGCCGGAGATACGCAGTATTTT | CASSLNSGRAGDTQYF
NA | few | TRBJ1-5 | TRBV12-3/TRBV12-4 | TGTGCCAGCAGTTTCGGCAATCAGCCCCAGCATTTT | CASSFGNQPQHF
TRBD1 | NA | TRBJ2-2 | TRBV3-1/TRBV3-2 | TGTGCCAGCAGCCTAGAGGGGCAGGGGGATGGCGGGGAGCTGTTTTTT | CASSLEGQGDGGELFF
NA | NA | TRBJ1-1 | TRBV7-3 | TGTGCCAGCAGCTTAATCGGGGTGCGGGACACTGAAGCTTTCTTT | CASSLIGVRDTEAFF
TRBD1 | NA | TRBJ1-6 | TRBV6-5 | TGTGCCAGCAGTTACTCCGACAGGGGTTATAATTCACCCCTCCACTTT | CASSYSDRGYNSPLHF
TRBD1 | NA | TRBJ2-3 | TRBV9 | TGTGCCAGCAGCGAAGGGGGCGGAGATACGCAGTATTTT | CASSEGGGDTQYF
NA | NA | TRBJ2-3 | TRBV14 | TGTGCCAGCAGCCTTATGGGGGGGCCGAACACAGATACGCAGTATTTT | CASSLMGGPNTDTQYF
TRBD2 | NA | TRBJ2-1 | TRBV6-5 | TGTGCCAGCAGTCAAACTAGCGGCCTTTACAATGAGCAGTTCTTC | CASSQTSGLYNEQFF
NA | few | TRBJ1-1 | TRBV11-2 | TGTGCCAGCAGCCCAGGCTACGACACTGAAGCTTTCTTT | CASSPGYDTEAFF
NA | NA | TRBJ2-7 | TRBV5-6 | TGTGCCAGCAGCTTGTACCCAGGAGGCTACGAGCAGTACTTC | CASSLYPGGYEQYF
NA | NA | TRBJ2-1 | TRBV5-8 | TGTGCCAGCAGCTTGTTTCTTAGCTCCTACAATGAGCAGTTCTTC | CASSLFLSSYNEQFF
NA | NA | TRBJ1-2 | TRBV12-3/TRBV12-4 | TGTGCCAGCAGTTTAAGTCGAGACACCTTC | CASSLSRDTF
TRBD2 | NA | TRBJ2-7 | TRBV2 | TGTGCCAGCAGACGGGGGACTAGCGGTTACTACGAGCAGTACTTC | CASRRGTSGYYEQYF
TRBD2 | NA | TRBJ2-1 | TRBV28 | TGTGCCAGCAGTAGCGGGAGCTCCTACAATGAGCAGTTCTTC | CASSSGSSYNEQFF
TRBD1 | NA | TRBJ1-3 | TRBV3-1/TRBV3-2 | TGTGCCAGCAGCCACCCCGGGGGACAGGGAAGCACCATATATTTT | CASSHPGGQGSTIYF
TRBD1 | NA | TRBJ1-2 | TRBV25-1 | TGTGCCAGCAGTGAATTTGGGCAGGGGGCTAGGGGCTACACCTTC | CASSEFGQGARGYTF
TRBD1 | NA | TRBJ1-2 | TRBV19 | TGTGCCAGTAAATACCCAGGGGGCGGATATGGCTACACCTTC | CASKYPGGGYGYTF
NA | few | TRBJ1-2 | TRBV10-3 | TGTGCCATCAGTGGTGGGGAGAGGGGCTACACCTTC | CAISGGERGYTF
NA | NA | TRBJ2-3 | TRBV9 | TGTGCCAGCAGCGCATCACTGGCACCGGGGGATACGCAGTATTTT | CASSASLAPGDTQYF
TRBD2 | NA | TRBJ2-7 | TRBV6-5 | TGTGCCAGCATCTTGGGACTAGCGGGAGGGTACGAGCAGTACTTC | CASILGLAGGYEQYF
TRBD2 | NA | TRBJ2-7 | TRBV6-5 | TGTGCCAGCAGTTACTCGGCTCTAGCGGATCACGAGCAGTACTTC | CASSYSALADHEQYF
TRBD1 | NA | TRBJ2-7 | TRBV3-1/TRBV3-2 | TGTGCCAGCAGCCCTCGGGACAGGGGGTTCGCGCAGTACTTC | CASSPRDRGFAQYF
NA | NA | TRBJ2-7 | TRBV6-1 | TGTGCCACCCAGACAGGCGGCCTTCGGGAGCAGTACTTC | CATQTGGLREQYF
NA | NA | TRBJ1-3 | TRBV18 | TGTGCCAGCTCACCCCAGGGATCCGGAAACACCATATATTTT | CASSPQGSGNTIYF
NA | once | TRBJ1-3 | TRBV5-4 | TGTGCCAGCAGCTTGGCAGTGGACACCTCTGGAAACACCATATATTTT | CASSLAVDTSGNTIYF
TRBD1 | NA | TRBJ1-2 | TRBV2 | TGTGCCAGCCTGACAGGGGCCTTCTATGGCTACACCTTC | CASLTGAFYGYTF
TRBD1 | NA | TRBJ2-3 | TRBV7-9 | TGTGCCAGCAGCTTAGGGGTACAGGGGGCAGGAGATACGCAGTATTTT | CASSLGVQGAGDTQYF
NA | NA | TRBJ1-6 | TRBV11-2 | TGTGCCAGCAGCTTATCAGGGGATAATTCACCCCTCCACTTT | CASSLSGDNSPLHF
TRBD2 | NA | TRBJ2-3 | TRBV30 | TGTGCCTGGGATCCCGGGACTAACACGCAGTATTTT | CAWDPGTNTQYF
NA | few | TRBJ2-5 | TRBV28 | TGTGCCAGCAGGGGCGGGGAGACCCAGTACTTC | CASRGGETQYF
NA | NA | TRBJ2-3 | TRBV14 | TGTGCCAGCAGTCACCTAAACGCCGTGGCAGATACGCAGTATTTT | CASSHLNAVADTQYF
NA | few | TRBJ1-2 | TRBV7-9 | TGTGCCAGCAGCTTAGACAGCTATGGCTACACCTTC | CASSLDSYGYTF
NA | NA | TRBJ1-5 | TRBV15 | TGTGCCACCAGCAGAGATGAAGGTTCCAGGACCCAGCATTTT | CATSRDEGSRTQHF
TRBD2 | NA | TRBJ2-3 | TRBV9 | TGTGCCAGCAGCGGGGAGCGGGGGGCTTATCTGGGTGATACGCAGTATTTT | CASSGERGAYLGDTQYF
TRBD1 | few | TRBJ1-2 | TRBV7-9 | TGTGCCAGCAGCCCGGGACAGGGGCTTCCTAACTATGGCTACACCTTC | CASSPGQGLPNYGYTF
NA | few | TRBJ1-6 | TRBV6-5 | TGTGCCAGCAGTTTTGGAGGCTTCAATAATTCACCCCTCCACTTT | CASSFGGFNNSPLHF
TRBD1 | NA | TRBJ2-2 | TRBV6-4 | TGTGCCAGCAGTGACGGACAGGGCGGCGGGGAGCTGTTTTTT | CASSDGQGGGELFF
NA | NA | TRBJ1-3 | TRBV6-5 | TGTGCCAGCACCATCGGTTACAGCTCTGGAAACACCATATATTTT | CASTIGYSSGNTIYF
NA | NA | TRBJ2-7 | TRBV6-5 | TGTGCCAGCAGTTACTCAGAAGCGGAGGGCTACGAGCAGTACTTC | CASSYSEAEGYEQYF
NA | NA | TRBJ1-1 | TRBV28 | TGTGCCAGCAGTGTAAATGGGGGCATGAACACTGAAGCTTTCTTT | CASSVNGGMNTEAFF
NA | NA | TRBJ2-2 | TRBV19 | TGTGCCAGTATCCAAAGGGGGACCGGGGAGCTGTTTTTT | CASIQRGTGELFF
NA | NA | TRBJ1-5 | TRBV2 | TGTGCCAGCAGGTTTGAGGGCCAACATCAGCCCCAGCATTTT | CASRFEGQHQPQHF
NA | NA | TRBJ2-5 | TRBV2 | TGTGCCAGCAGTGTAGGGGGATTTGGGCAAGAGACCCAGTACTTC | CASSVGGFGQETQYF
TRBD1 | NA | TRBJ1-6 | TRBV27 | TGTGCCAGCAGTGCGCCCCCGCTCGGGACAGGGGTTTCACCCCTCCACTTT | CASSAPPLGTGVSPLHF
TRBD1 | NA | TRBJ1-5 | TRBV9 | TGTGCCAGCAGCGTAGGATTAGCGAAACAGGGGGCAGGGTATCAGCCCCAGCATTTT | CASSVGLAKQGAGYQPQHF
NA | NA | TRBJ1-5 | TRBV6-2/TRBV6-3 | TGTGCCAGCAGTTACCTCGGAGGGCAGAATCAGCCCCAGCATTTT | CASSYLGGQNQPQHF
TRBD2 | NA | TRBJ2-1 | TRBV9 | TGTGCCAGCAGAGGCCCGGGGGGGCCTAATGAGCAGTTCTTC | CASRGPGGPNEQFF